This T cell receptor beta chain came from a study of vaccination and CD4 T cells after COVID-19. For the study at large: SARS-CoV-2 was confirmed by nasal swab PCR; disease was mild in nine, severe in one.

The sample holds one count of this clonotype. Each CDR3 protein gets one entry after TCRdb re-called the PCR reads with MiXCR. The table records approximately 14,000 distinct CDR3 sequences, 69% of them present only once. CDR3 size: 16 residues. V lost 0 bases, J lost 1 base, and 16 bases lay in between. The germline V gene encodes CDR1 GTSNPN and CDR2 SVGIG (reference sequence). This TCR was sampled from a human donor who had recovered from COVID-19. V and J are TRBV30 and TRBJ2-7, with a possible D match to TRBD1 (6 bases). The sequenced sample was CD4+ T cells from blood, obtained after SARS-CoV-2 vaccination. The CDR3: CAWSVRAGAISYEQYF. The CDR3 DNA follows: TGTGCCTGGAGTGTACGGGCAGGGGCCATTTCCTACGAGCAGTACTTC. Looking up the rest from reference TRBV30 and TRBJ2-7 gives the full variable domain: SQTIHQWPATLVQPVGSPLSLECTVEGTSNPNLYWYRQAAGRGLQLLFYSVGIGQISSEVPQNLSASRPQDRQFILSSKKLLLSDSGFYLCAWSVRAGAISYEQYFGPGTRLTVT.